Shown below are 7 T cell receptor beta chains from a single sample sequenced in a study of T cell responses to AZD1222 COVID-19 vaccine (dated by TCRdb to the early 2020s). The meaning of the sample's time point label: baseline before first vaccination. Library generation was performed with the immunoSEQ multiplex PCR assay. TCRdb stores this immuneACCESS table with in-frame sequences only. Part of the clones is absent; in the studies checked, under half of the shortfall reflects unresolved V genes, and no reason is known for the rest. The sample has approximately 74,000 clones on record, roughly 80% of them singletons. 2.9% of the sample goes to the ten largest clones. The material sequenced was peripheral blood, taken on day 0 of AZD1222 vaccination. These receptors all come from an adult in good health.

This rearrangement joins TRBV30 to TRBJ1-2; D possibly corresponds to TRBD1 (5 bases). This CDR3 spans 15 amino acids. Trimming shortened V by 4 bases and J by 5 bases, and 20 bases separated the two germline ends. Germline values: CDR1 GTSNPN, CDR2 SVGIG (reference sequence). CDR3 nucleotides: TGTGCCTGGACTACCAGAGGGGCCGGTTTTTATGGCTACACCTTC. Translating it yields CAWTTRGAGFYGYTF.

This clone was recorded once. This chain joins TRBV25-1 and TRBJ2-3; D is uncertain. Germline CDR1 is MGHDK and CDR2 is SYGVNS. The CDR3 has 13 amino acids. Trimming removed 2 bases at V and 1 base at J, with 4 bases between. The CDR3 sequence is CASSERGTDTQYF. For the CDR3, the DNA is TGTGCCAGCAGTGAAAGGGGCACAGATACGCAGTATTTT.

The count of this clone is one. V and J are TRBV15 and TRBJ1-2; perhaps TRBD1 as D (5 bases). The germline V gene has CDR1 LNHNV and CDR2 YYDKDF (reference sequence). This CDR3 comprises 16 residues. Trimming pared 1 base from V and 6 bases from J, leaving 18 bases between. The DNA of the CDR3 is TGTGCCACCAGCAGAGGAGGCAGGCAGGGAGGAGATGGCTACACCTTC. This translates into CATSRGGRQGGDGYTF.

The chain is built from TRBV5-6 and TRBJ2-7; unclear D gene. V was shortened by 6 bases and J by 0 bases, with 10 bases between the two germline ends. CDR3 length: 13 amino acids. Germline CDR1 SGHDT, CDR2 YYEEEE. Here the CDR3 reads CASTRAHSYEQYF. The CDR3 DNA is TGTGCCAGCACCCGCGCCCACTCCTACGAGCAGTACTTC.

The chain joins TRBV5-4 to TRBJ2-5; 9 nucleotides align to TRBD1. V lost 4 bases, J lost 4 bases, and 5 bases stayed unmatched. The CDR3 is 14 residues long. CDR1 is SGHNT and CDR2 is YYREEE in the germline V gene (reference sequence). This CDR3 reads CASSQGQGTETQYF. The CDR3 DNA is TGTGCCAGCAGCCAGGGACAGGGTACAGAGACCCAGTACTTC.

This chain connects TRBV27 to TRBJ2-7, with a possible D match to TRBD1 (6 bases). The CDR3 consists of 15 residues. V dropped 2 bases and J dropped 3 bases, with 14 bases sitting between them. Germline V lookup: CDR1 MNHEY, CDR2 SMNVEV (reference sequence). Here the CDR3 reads CASSLTGPPRYEQYF. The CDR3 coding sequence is TGTGCCAGCAGTTTAACAGGGCCTCCCCGCTACGAGCAGTACTTC.

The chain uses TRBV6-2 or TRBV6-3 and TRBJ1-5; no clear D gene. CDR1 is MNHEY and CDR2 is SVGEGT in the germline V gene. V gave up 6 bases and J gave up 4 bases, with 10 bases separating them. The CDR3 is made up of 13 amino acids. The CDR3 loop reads CASSHLWNQPQHF. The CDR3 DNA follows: TGTGCCAGCAGCCACCTGTGGAATCAGCCCCAGCATTTT.